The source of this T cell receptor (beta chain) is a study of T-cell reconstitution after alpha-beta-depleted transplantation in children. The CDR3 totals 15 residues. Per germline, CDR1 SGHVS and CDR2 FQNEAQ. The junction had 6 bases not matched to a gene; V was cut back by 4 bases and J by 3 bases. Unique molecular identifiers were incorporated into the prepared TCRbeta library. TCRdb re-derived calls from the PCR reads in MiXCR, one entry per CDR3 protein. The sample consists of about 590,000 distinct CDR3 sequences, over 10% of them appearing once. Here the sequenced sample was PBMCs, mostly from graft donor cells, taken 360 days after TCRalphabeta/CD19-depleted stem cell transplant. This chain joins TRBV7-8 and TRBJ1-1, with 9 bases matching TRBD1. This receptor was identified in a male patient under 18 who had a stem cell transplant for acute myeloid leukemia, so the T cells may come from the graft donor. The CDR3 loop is CASSSYRGQYTEAFF. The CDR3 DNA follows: TGTGCCAGCAGCTCCTACAGGGGGCAATACACTGAAGCTTTCTTT.